What follows is one TCR beta chain and its context. Its antigen is as yet unknown. This sample stems from a study of siplizumab effects on memory and regulatory T cells. Study observations and caveats: Roughly 80-96% of proliferating CD4+ or CD8+ clones lacked a naive or memory phenotype that could be assigned. Where siplizumab was present, mappable alloreactive CD4+ clones averaged approximately 73% Treg-derived, compared with 25% to 30% in controls. Proliferating Tregs' suppressive function in siplizumab cultures went unconfirmed.

Germline lookup yields CDR1 MNHEY and CDR2 SMNVEV (reference sequence). J lost 4 bases, V lost 6 bases, and 13 bases had no gene match. The CDR3 consists of 18 residues. Per-sample assaying covered 95,000 to 100,000 TCR templates. Data came from immunoSEQ multiplex PCR; TCRdb stores just in-frame clones and leaves some out. This sample yields over 100,000 clones, of which 92% are seen a single time; under 0.75% belongs to the top ten. This sequence joins TRBV27 and TRBJ2-2; 11 nucleotides agree with TRBD2. Material: Tregs sorted from blood. The origin of this receptor is a human donor in good health. As DNA, the CDR3 is TGTGCCAGCAGCAAATGGCTAGCGGGGGGACGAGGCACCGGGGAGCTGTTTTTT. Its translation: CASSKWLAGGRGTGELFF.